A single T cell receptor beta chain is shown here with its context. Its antigen is as yet unknown. Unrecorded immune exposures were likely, despite nominal health at sampling. Germline CDR1 MNHNY, CDR2 SVGAGI (reference sequence). There are 15 residues in the CDR3. With V trimmed by 8 bases and J by 4 bases, 9 bases remained unmatched. The data are from a study of cytomegalovirus exposure and HLA in healthy donors. General study findings and limits: Later examination showed HLA-associated TCR beta chains had greater clonal expansion than equally common others.

PCR involved 60 Vbeta and 13 Jbeta primers. Only in-frame clones appear in the TCRdb table, and some are missing; sequencing was by immunoSEQ multiplex PCR. The sample carries roughly 150,000 clones, roughly three quarters recorded once. Specimen: PBMCs. The rearrangement links TRBV6-6 to TRBJ2-7; 12 nucleotides match TRBD2. This receptor was identified in a man aged 25-45 years in good health and CMV-seronegative. The CDR3 spells CASLLTSGSVYEQYF. CDR3 in DNA: TGTGCCAGCCTTTTGACTAGCGGGAGTGTGTACGAGCAGTACTTC.